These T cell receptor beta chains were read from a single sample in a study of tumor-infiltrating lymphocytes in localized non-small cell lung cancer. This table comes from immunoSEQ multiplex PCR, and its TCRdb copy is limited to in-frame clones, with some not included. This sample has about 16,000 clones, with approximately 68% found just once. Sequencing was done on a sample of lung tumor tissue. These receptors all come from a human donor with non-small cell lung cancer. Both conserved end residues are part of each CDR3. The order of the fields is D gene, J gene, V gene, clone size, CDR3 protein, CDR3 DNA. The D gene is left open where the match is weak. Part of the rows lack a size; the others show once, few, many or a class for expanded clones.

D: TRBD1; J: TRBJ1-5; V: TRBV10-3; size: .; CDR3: CAISGTGRNNQPQHF; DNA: TGTGCCATCAGTGGGACAGGGCGGAATAATCAGCCCCAGCATTTT
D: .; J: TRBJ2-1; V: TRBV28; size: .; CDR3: CASSSWSDEQFF; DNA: TGTGCCAGCAGTTCATGGTCGGATGAGCAGTTCTTC
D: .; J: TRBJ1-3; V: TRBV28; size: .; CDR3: CASTGGAGNTIYF; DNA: TGTGCCAGCACCGGGGGAGCTGGAAACACCATATATTTT
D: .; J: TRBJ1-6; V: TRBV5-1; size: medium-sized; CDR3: CASSVGSGEANSPLHF; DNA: TGCGCCAGCAGCGTCGGGTCAGGGGAGGCCAATTCACCCCTCCACTTT
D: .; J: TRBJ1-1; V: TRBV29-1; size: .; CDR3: CSSHGGGDTEAFF; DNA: TGCAGCTCCCACGGTGGGGGAGACACTGAAGCTTTCTTT
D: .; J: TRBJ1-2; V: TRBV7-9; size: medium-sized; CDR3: CASSLEGGDYGYTF; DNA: TGTGCCAGCAGCTTAGAAGGAGGGGACTATGGCTACACCTTC
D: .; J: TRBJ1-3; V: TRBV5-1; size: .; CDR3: CASSPSLGSGNTIYF; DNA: TGCGCCAGCAGCCCCTCCCTAGGTTCTGGAAACACCATATATTTT
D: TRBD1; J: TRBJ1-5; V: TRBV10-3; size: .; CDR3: CASSGDRGAHQPQHF; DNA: TGTGCCAGCAGTGGCGACAGGGGCGCCCATCAGCCCCAGCATTTT
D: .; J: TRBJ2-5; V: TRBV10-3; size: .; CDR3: CAISLSGLETQYF; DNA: TGTGCCATCAGTCTTTCGGGACTGGAGACCCAGTACTTC
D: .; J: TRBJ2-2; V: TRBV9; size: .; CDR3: CASSLRGNTGELFF; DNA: TGTGCCAGCAGCCTTCGAGGAAACACCGGGGAGCTGTTTTTT
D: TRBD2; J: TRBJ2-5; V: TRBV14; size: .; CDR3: CASSPREYSEEQYF; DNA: TGTGCCAGCAGCCCGCGGGAGTATTCGGAAGAGCAGTACTTC
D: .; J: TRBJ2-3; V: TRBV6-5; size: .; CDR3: CASSSQGQSTDTQYF; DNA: TGTGCCAGCAGTTCCCAGGGGCAGTCCACAGATACGCAGTATTTT
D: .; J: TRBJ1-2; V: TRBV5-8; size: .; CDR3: CASSLMTYGYTF; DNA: TGTGCCAGCAGCTTGATGACCTATGGCTACACCTTC
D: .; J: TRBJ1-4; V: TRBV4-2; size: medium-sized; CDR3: CASSQVVATNEKLFF; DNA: TGTGCCAGCAGCCAAGTTGTTGCAACTAATGAAAAACTGTTTTTT
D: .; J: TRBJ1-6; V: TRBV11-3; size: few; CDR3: CASSSETRGSLHF; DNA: TGTGCCAGCAGCTCAGAGACCCGGGGCTCCCTCCACTTT
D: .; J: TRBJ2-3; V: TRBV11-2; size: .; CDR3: CASSLVLDTQYF; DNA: TGTGCCAGCAGCTTAGTTTTGGATACGCAGTATTTT